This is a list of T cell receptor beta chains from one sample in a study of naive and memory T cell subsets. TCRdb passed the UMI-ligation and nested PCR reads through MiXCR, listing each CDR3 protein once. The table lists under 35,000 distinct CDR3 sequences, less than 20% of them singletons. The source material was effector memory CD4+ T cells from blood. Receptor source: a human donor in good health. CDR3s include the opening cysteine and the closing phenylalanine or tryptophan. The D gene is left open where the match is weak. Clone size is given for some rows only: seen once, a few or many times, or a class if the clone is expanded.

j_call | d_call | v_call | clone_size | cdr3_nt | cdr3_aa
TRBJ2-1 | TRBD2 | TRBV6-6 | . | TGTGCCAGCAGTTACCCGCGGACTAGCGGGAGGAACAATGAGCAGTTCTTC | CASSYPRTSGRNNEQFF
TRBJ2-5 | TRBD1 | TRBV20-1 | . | TGCAGTGCTAGCTGGACAGGACGAGAGACCCAGTACTTC | CSASWTGRETQYF
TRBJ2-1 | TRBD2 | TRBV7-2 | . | TGTGCCAGCAGCGACCGGACTAGCGGAGGCAATGAGCAGTTCTTC | CASSDRTSGGNEQFF
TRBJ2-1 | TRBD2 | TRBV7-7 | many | TGTGCCAGCAGCTCGTCCAGCGGGAGTTTGGATGAGCAGTTCTTC | CASSSSSGSLDEQFF
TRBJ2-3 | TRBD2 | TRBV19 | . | TGTGCCAGTAGCCCCCGGAGACTAGCGGGAGATACGCAGTATTTT | CASSPRRLAGDTQYF
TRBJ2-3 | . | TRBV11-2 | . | TGTGCCAGCAACAAAGCGTGGGGCCGAAGCACAGATACGCAGTATTTT | CASNKAWGRSTDTQYF
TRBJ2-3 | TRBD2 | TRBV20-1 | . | TGCAGTGCTAGAGACGCTCTACTAGCGGGAACAGATACGCAGTATTTT | CSARDALLAGTDTQYF
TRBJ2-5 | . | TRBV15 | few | TGTGCCACCAGCAGTGGGGGGGCCCTTCGGGAGACCCAGTACTTC | CATSSGGALRETQYF
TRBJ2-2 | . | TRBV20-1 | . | TGCAGTGCTAGAGATACGGCGGGCGGGGAGCTGTTTTTT | CSARDTAGGELFF
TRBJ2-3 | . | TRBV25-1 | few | TGTGCCAGCAGTGGCAGACTTGGGCGCACAGATACGCAGTATTTT | CASSGRLGRTDTQYF
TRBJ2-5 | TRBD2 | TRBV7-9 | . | TGTGCCAGCAGCTTAGGTCTAGCGGGAGTTCGGGCGGAGACCCAGTACTTC | CASSLGLAGVRAETQYF
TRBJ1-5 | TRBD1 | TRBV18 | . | TGTGCCAGCTCCGAATACGGGACAGGTAATCAGCCCCAGCATTTT | CASSEYGTGNQPQHF
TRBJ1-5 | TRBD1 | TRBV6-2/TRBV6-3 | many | TGTGCCAGCACCGGGACTCAGGGGGCTGAGCCCCAGCATTTT | CASTGTQGAEPQHF
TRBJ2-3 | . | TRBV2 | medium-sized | TGTGCCAGCACCCGGGGACTGAGCGCAGATACGCAGTATTTT | CASTRGLSADTQYF
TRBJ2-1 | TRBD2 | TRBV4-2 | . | TGTGCCAGCAGCCAAGGGATCCAAGCGGGAGGGAGTAATGAGCAGTTCTTC | CASSQGIQAGGSNEQFF
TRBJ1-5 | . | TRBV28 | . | TGTGCCAGCAGTCCCCAGGTCCGCGGGAGCAATCAGCCCCAGCATTTT | CASSPQVRGSNQPQHF
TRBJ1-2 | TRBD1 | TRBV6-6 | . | TGTGCCAGCGGGCGGCCCGGACAGGGGATTGGATTTGGCTACACCTTC | CASGRPGQGIGFGYTF
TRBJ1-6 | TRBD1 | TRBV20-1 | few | TGCAGTGCGGGACAGCAAAATAATTCACCCCTCCACTTT | CSAGQQNNSPLHF
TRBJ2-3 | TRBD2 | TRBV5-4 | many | TGTGCCAGCAGCTCAGGACTAGCGGACACAGATACGCAGTATTTT | CASSSGLADTDTQYF
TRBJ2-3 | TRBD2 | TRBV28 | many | TGTGCCAGCAGTTCTCCATACGGACTAGCGGACACAGATACGCAGTATTTT | CASSSPYGLADTDTQYF
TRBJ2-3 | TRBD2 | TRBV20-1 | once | TGCAGTGCTAGAGGCAGCGGGAGGGCCGTAGATACGCAGTATTTT | CSARGSGRAVDTQYF
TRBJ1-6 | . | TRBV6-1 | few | TGTGCCAGCAGTGAAAGGAGGAATAATTCACCCCTCCACTTT | CASSERRNNSPLHF
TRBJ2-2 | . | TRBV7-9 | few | TGTGCCAGCAGCCTCAGAGGACAGGGAGGGACCGGGGAGCTGTTTTTT | CASSLRGQGGTGELFF
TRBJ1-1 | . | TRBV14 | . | TGTGCCAGCAGCCATCCAGGGATGAACACTGAAGCTTTCTTT | CASSHPGMNTEAFF
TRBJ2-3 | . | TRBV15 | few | TGTGCCACCAGCAGAGATGGGCCGACCGTCGGATACACAGATACGCAGTATTTT | CATSRDGPTVGYTDTQYF
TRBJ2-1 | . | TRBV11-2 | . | TGTGCCAGCAGCTACCTCTCGGGGAGCTCCTACAATGAGCAGTTCTTC | CASSYLSGSSYNEQFF
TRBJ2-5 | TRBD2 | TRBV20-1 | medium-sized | TGCAGTGCCGGTCTAGCGGGAGGTTCGGAGACCCAGTACTTC | CSAGLAGGSETQYF
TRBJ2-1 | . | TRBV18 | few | TGTGCCAGCTCGCCATTCCGGGCTTCCTACAATGAGCAGTTCTTC | CASSPFRASYNEQFF
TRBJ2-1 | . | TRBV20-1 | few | TGCAGTGCTAGGCGCGGGGCCTCCTACAATGAGCAGTTCTTC | CSARRGASYNEQFF
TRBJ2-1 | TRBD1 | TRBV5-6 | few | TGTGCCAGCAGCAGCCACAGGGGCACCCACTACAATGAGCAGTTCTTC | CASSSHRGTHYNEQFF
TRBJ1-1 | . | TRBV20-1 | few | TGCAGTGCTAGTAGACATGAAGCTTTCTTT | CSASRHEAFF
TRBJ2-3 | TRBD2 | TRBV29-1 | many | TGCAGCGGACAGACTAGCGGGAAAACAGATACGCAGTATTTT | CSGQTSGKTDTQYF
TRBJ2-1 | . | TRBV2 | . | TGTGCCAGCAGTGAACCGTTCTACAATGAGCAGTTCTTC | CASSEPFYNEQFF
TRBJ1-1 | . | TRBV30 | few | TGTGCCTGGAGGAAACAGGGTGGGAGCACTGAAGCTTTCTTT | CAWRKQGGSTEAFF
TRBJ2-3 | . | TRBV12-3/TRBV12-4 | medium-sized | TGTGCCAGCAGTCCCAGAAGCCCGGATACGCAGTATTTT | CASSPRSPDTQYF
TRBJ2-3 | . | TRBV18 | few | TGTGCCAGCTCACGGTCGAAGCACGGAACAGATACGCAGTATTTT | CASSRSKHGTDTQYF
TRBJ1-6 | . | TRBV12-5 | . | TGTGCTAGTGGCCAAGGACAGACTAATTCACCCCTCCACTTT | CASGQGQTNSPLHF
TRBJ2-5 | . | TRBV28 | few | TGTGCCAGCAGTCTGCCGGCTACGGAGACCCAGTACTTC | CASSLPATETQYF
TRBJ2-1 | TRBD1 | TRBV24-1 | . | TGTGCCACCAGTGATCGACAGGGTCGTGTCAATGAGCAGTTCTTC | CATSDRQGRVNEQFF
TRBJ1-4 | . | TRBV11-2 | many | TGTGCCAGCAGCGTAAGGGTTTTGAGGACACTACGGGATGGGGAAAAACTGTTTTTT | CASSVRVLRTLRDGEKLFF
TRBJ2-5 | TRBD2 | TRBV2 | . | TGTGCCAGCAGTGAGGATACTAGCGGGAGAGGCGAGACCCAGTACTTC | CASSEDTSGRGETQYF
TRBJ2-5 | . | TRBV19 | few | TGTGCCAGTAGTATAGAACCAAACAGGGCCCAAGAGACCCAGTACTTC | CASSIEPNRAQETQYF
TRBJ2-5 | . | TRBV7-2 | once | TGTGCCAGCAGTTACCGACCAGGGGCAGAGACCCAGTACTTC | CASSYRPGAETQYF
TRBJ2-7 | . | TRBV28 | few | TGTGCCAGCAGACGGGGAATCTACGAGCAGTACTTC | CASRRGIYEQYF